This T cell receptor (beta chain) was recorded in a study of blood T cell repertoires in COVID-19. Assay: immunoSEQ multiplex PCR; the TCRdb copy retains only in-frame clones and omits some. The sample consists of about 230,000 clones, less than 85% of them appearing once. This clone was picked up one time. The CDR3 is 15 residues long. V dropped 5 bases and J dropped 5 bases, with 15 bases sitting between them. Germline lookup yields CDR1 KGHDR and CDR2 SFDVKD. Sequenced sample: PBMCs or T cells enriched from blood (not recorded which). This receptor was obtained from a man between 60 and 75 years old who had recovered from COVID-19. The V call is TRBV24-1, the J call TRBJ2-1, with D possibly TRBD2 on 6 matching bases. Here the CDR3 DNA reads TGTGCCACCAGTGGCCCCTCGGGGGTTCACAATGAGCAGTTCTTC. This translates into CATSGPSGVHNEQFF.